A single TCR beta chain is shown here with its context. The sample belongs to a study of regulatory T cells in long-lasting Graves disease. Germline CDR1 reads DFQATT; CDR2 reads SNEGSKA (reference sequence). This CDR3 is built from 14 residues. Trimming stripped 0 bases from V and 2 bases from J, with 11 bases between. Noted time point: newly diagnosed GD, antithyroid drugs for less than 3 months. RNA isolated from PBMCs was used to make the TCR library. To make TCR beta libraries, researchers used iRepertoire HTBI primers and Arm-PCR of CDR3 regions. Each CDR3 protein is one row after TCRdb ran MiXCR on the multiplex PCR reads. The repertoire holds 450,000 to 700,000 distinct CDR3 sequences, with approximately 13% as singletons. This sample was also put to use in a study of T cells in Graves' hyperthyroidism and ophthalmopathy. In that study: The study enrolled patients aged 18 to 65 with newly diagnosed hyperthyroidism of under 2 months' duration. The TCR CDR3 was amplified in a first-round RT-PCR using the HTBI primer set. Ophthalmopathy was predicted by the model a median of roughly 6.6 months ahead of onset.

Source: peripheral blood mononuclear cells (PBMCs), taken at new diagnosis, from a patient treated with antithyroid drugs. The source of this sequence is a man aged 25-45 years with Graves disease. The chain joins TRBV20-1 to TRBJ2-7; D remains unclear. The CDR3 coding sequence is TGCAGTGCTAGAGATCCCCAACATACCTACGAGCAGTACTTC. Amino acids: CSARDPQHTYEQYF.